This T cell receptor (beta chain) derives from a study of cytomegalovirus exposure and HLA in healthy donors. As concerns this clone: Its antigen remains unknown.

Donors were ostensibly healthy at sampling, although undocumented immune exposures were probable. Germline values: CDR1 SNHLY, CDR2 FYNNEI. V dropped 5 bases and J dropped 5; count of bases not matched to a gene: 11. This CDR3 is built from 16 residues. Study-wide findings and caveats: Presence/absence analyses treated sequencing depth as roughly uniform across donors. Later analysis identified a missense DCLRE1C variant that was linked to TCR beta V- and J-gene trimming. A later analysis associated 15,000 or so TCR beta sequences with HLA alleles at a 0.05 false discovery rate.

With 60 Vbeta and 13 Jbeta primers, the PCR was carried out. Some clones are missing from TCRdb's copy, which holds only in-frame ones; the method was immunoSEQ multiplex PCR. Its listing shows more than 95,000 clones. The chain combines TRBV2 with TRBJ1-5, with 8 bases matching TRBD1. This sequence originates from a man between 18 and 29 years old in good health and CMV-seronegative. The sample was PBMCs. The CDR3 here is CASSTRQGKGHQPQHF. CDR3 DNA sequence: TGTGCCAGCAGTACCCGACAGGGGAAGGGGCATCAGCCCCAGCATTTT.